A selection of T cell receptor beta chains follows, all from one sample in a study of response to subunit inactivated influenza vaccine. TCRdb re-analysed the RT-PCR reads in MiXCR, keeping a single row per CDR3 protein. The sample contains 250,000 to 350,000 distinct CDR3 sequences, 22% of which appear only once. The sample in question was PBMCs from blood, obtained about 19 months after vaccination. The receptors originated from a man between 50 and 70 years old who received an inactivated influenza vaccine. The conserved cysteine and the conserved F or W are not part of the CDR3 here.

TRBJ2-3 TRBV5-4 ASSFREAQDTQY
TRBJ1-2 TRBV6-4 ASSDSAGTGSEGYT
TRBJ1-2 TRBV28 ASSLSGTGGVHT
TRBJ1-5 TRBV6-2/TRBV6-3 ASSYEGLAQPQH
TRBJ1-3 TRBV4-2 ASSQGGSTSGNTIY
TRBJ1-3 TRBV3-1 ASSQDLNGNTIY
TRBJ2-7 TRBV4-1 ASSQARGILAYEQY
TRBJ2-7 TRBV20-1 SAPSPGQGRNEQY
TRBJ2-7 TRBV28 ASTPSGGNSYEQY
TRBJ1-2 TRBV7-9 ASSNRDNFYGYT
TRBJ1-4 TRBV5-1 ASSPSTKNEKLF
TRBJ2-3 TRBV29-1 SVKSRTTVTDTQY
TRBJ1-5 TRBV12-3/TRBV12-4 ASSLGTRFSNQPQH
TRBJ2-2 TRBV28 ASTGASRNTGELF
TRBJ2-7 TRBV2 ASSAQGYEQY